The rows below give T cell receptor beta chains drawn from one sample of a study of T cells in tuberculosis. The protocol was immunoSEQ multiplex PCR, while the TCRdb copy is restricted to in-frame clones and leaves out a portion. Here the sample spans 85,000 to 90,000 clones, approximately 90% being singletons. The sequencing input was CD1b-GMM tetramer-negative cells sorted from PBMCs. The receptors here all came from an adult woman with latent tuberculosis. Both conserved end residues are part of each CDR3. A D gene is named only where the DNA matches it firmly. Clone size is given for some rows only: seen once, a few or many times, or a class if the clone is expanded.

j_call clone_size v_call d_call cdr3_aa cdr3_nt
TRBJ1-2 . TRBV6-4 TRBD1 CASSRSPGQGPYGYTF TGTGCCAGCAGTCGATCCCCGGGACAGGGCCCCTATGGCTACACCTTC
TRBJ1-1 . TRBV28 TRBD1 CASNIDRVTEAFF TGTGCCAGCAACATCGACAGGGTTACTGAAGCTTTCTTT
TRBJ2-7 . TRBV5-1 . CASSFPTGSSYEQYF TGCGCCAGCAGCTTCCCTACAGGGAGCTCCTACGAGCAGTACTTC
TRBJ2-7 . TRBV19 TRBD2 CASSTGLAGAYEQYF TGTGCCAGTAGTACGGGACTAGCGGGGGCCTACGAGCAGTACTTC
TRBJ2-1 . TRBV10-3 TRBD2 CAISEGAGGPSREQFF TGTGCCATCAGTGAGGGAGCGGGGGGGCCTTCACGCGAGCAGTTCTTC
TRBJ1-2 . TRBV5-1 TRBD1 CASSLRQGAGIIYGYTF TGCGCCAGCAGCTTACGACAGGGGGCAGGAATAATCTATGGCTACACCTTC
TRBJ1-2 . TRBV5-4 . CASSLQGVGYGYTF TGTGCCAGCAGCTTACAAGGGGTGGGCTATGGCTACACCTTC
TRBJ2-1 . TRBV10-1 . CASSPRGGGEQFF TGCGCCAGCAGCCCCCGAGGGGGTGGTGAGCAGTTCTTC
TRBJ2-1 . TRBV7-2 . CASSLPPATYNEQFF TGTGCCAGCAGCTTGCCGCCCGCGACCTACAATGAGCAGTTCTTC
TRBJ1-2 . TRBV5-4 . CASSSSDSYGYTF TGTGCCAGCAGCTCCTCCGACAGCTATGGCTACACCTTC
TRBJ2-1 . TRBV29-1 . CSSWKGGNEQFF TGCAGCTCCTGGAAGGGGGGGAATGAGCAGTTCTTC
TRBJ1-2 few TRBV5-4 TRBD1 CASSLGGQGAYYGYTF TGTGCCAGCAGCTTGGGTGGGCAGGGGGCGTACTATGGCTACACCTTC
TRBJ1-1 few TRBV4-3 . CASSQGSGTEAFF TGCGCCAGCAGCCAAGGTTCGGGGACAGAAGCTTTCTTT
TRBJ2-3 . TRBV13 . CASSLEGTDTQYF TGTGCCAGCAGCTTAGAGGGGACAGATACGCAGTATTTT
TRBJ1-1 once TRBV7-2 . CASSLEGTQNTEAFF TGTGCCAGCAGCTTAGAGGGGACACAGAACACTGAAGCTTTCTTT
TRBJ2-2 . TRBV5-1 TRBD1 CASSLAATGAGELFF TGCGCCAGCAGCTTGGCCGCGACAGGGGCCGGGGAGCTGTTTTTT
TRBJ2-2 . TRBV2 TRBD1 CASNPTFRGQNTGELFF TGTGCCAGCAACCCCACTTTCAGGGGGCAGAACACCGGGGAGCTGTTTTTT
TRBJ2-7 . TRBV19 TRBD1 CASTGTGKSEQYF TGTGCCAGTACCGGGACAGGGAAGTCTGAGCAGTACTTC
TRBJ2-1 . TRBV5-1 TRBD1 CASSPTGTGTNEQFF TGCGCCAGCAGCCCCACCGGGACAGGGACAAATGAGCAGTTCTTC
TRBJ1-2 once TRBV6-5 TRBD1 CASSYRGLNYGYTF TGTGCCAGCAGTTACAGGGGGCTAAACTATGGCTACACCTTC